Following are 12 T cell receptor beta chains from one sample sequenced in a study of T cell changes during pregnancy in multiple sclerosis. Here immunoSEQ multiplex PCR was the method, and the copy in TCRdb shows in-frame clones only, minus some. Of more than 90,000 clones detected, roughly 90% appear once; the ten largest clones hold less than 2%. Sample: peripheral blood, taken in the first trimester of pregnancy. The receptor set was obtained from a female donor with multiple sclerosis, enrolled in a pregnancy study.

The CDR3 sequence is CASRPLRQSSYNEQFF. CDR3 in DNA: TGCGCCAGCCGCCCCCTTCGACAGAGCTCCTACAATGAGCAGTTCTTC. The rearrangement uses TRBV5-1 and TRBJ2-1; possibly TRBD1 for D (5 bases). The germline gives CDR1 SGHRS, CDR2 YFSETQ. CDR3 size: 16 residues. With 7 bases removed from V and 0 bases from J, the gap between germline ends came to 17 bases.

This clone was observed a single time. The chain links TRBV2 to TRBJ1-2; D uncertain. The germline V and J ends were trimmed by 4 bases and 8 bases, with 8 bases remaining between them. Germline V gene sequence: CDR1 SNHLY, CDR2 FYNNEI. This CDR3 has 11 residues. The CDR3 DNA reads as TGTGCCAGCAGTGTGGCCAGGGGCTACACCTTC. Its protein product is CASSVARGYTF.

This clone appeared once. The V and J genes are TRBV5-1 and TRBJ2-5; 7 bases fit TRBD1. CDR1 is SGHRS, CDR2 YFSETQ, per germline. V dropped 1 base and J dropped 1; count of bases not matched to a gene: 4. This CDR3 is built from 15 residues. The CDR3 bases are TGCGCCAGCAGCTTGACAGGGGCCCTCCAAGAGACCCAGTACTTC. Encoded protein: CASSLTGALQETQYF.

The J gene is TRBJ2-1, the V gene TRBV28; the D gene is possibly TRBD1 (6 bases). V was clipped by 5 bases and J by 7 bases, with 15 bases between them. CDR1 is MDHEN, CDR2 SYDVKM, per germline. This CDR3 spans 14 amino acids. CDR3 sequence reads: CASSPFGQTNEQFF. The CDR3 nucleotides read TGTGCCAGCAGTCCATTCGGACAGACGAATGAGCAGTTCTTC. The entire variable domain, with the rest obtained from reference TRBV28 and TRBJ2-1, is as follows: DVKVTQSSRYLVKRTGEKVFLECVQDMDHENMFWYRQDPGLGLRLIYFSYDVKMKEKGDIPEGYSVSREKKERFSLILESASTNQTSMYLCASSPFGQTNEQFFGPGTRLTVL.

The chain links TRBV27 to TRBJ2-1; a possible D gene is TRBD2 (7 bases). V gave up 2 bases and J gave up 7 bases, with 12 bases separating them. The CDR3 is 14 residues long. Looked up from germline, CDR1 is MNHEY and CDR2 is SMNVEV (reference sequence). This CDR3 is CASSLRGGGNEQFF. The CDR3 DNA sequence: TGTGCCAGCAGTTTAAGAGGGGGGGGTAATGAGCAGTTCTTC.

V and J are TRBV5-4 and TRBJ1-2; 10 bases agree with TRBD1. The CDR3 spans 15 residues. Germline trimming cut 5 bases from V and 4 bases from J; bases unmatched to any gene: 8. Germline V gives CDR1 SGHNT, CDR2 YYREEE (reference sequence). CDR3 in DNA: TGTGCCAGCAGAGCTCCGGGACAGGGGTCCTATGGCTACACCTTC. Its translation is CASRAPGQGSYGYTF.

The chain recombines TRBV4-1 with TRBJ1-1; D is possibly TRBD1 (5 bases). The CDR3 extends over 16 amino acids. Trimming removed 1 base at V and 0 bases at J, with 12 bases between. Germline V gene lookup returns CDR1 MGHRA and CDR2 YSYEKL. The CDR3 DNA reads TGCGCCAGCAGCCAAGTCCAAGGGACTATGAACACTGAAGCTTTCTTT. Its translation is CASSQVQGTMNTEAFF.

This chain joins TRBV25-1 and TRBJ2-5, with 8 bases matching TRBD2. CDR3 length: 15 residues. Per the germline V gene, CDR1 is MGHDK and CDR2 is SYGVNS. Trimming cost V 5 bases and J 3 bases; bases outside gene matches: 8. CDR3 sequence reads: CASSPGALAEETQYF. The CDR3 region has the DNA TGTGCCAGCAGTCCCGGGGCACTAGCGGAAGAGACCCAGTACTTC.

The CDR3 region has the DNA TGTGCCAGCTCACCGATAGGGACTAGCGGGAGGTTAGGGAATGAGCAGTTCTTC. This codes for CASSPIGTSGRLGNEQFF. This chain connects TRBV18 to TRBJ2-1; 15 bases agree with TRBD2. CDR3 length equals 18 residues. From germline, CDR1 is KGHSH and CDR2 LQKENI. V shed 3 bases, J shed 7 bases, and the junction held 10 bases outside the gene matches.

This rearrangement joins TRBV19 to TRBJ2-7; TRBD1 is a possible D gene (6 bases). Germline values: CDR1 LNHDA, CDR2 SQIVND (reference sequence). V dropped 6 bases and J dropped 3 bases, with 9 bases sitting between them. CDR3 length: 12 residues. CDR3 loop: CASRDRSYEQYF. The CDR3 nucleotides are TGTGCCAGTAGAGACAGGAGCTACGAGCAGTACTTC.

The chain employs TRBV5-1 and TRBJ2-7, with D tentatively TRBD2 (5 bases). CDR1 is SGHRS, CDR2 YFSETQ, per germline. The V end was cut by 4 bases, the J end by 4 bases, with 18 bases between. This CDR3 has 15 amino acids. Written as DNA, the CDR3 is TGCGCCAGCAGCCCCCTCCCGGACGGAGGATACGAGCAGTACTTC. It encodes CASSPLPDGGYEQYF.

This clone has only one observation. The V and J genes are TRBV28 and TRBJ2-2; the match to TRBD1 covers 7 bases. There are 14 residues in the CDR3. The V segment lost 6 bases and the J segment 0 bases; nucleotides outside the gene matches: 1. Germline V CDR1 and CDR2: MDHEN, SYDVKM. The CDR3 here is CASRGTANTGELFF. DNA of the CDR3: TGTGCCAGCAGGGGGACAGCGAACACCGGGGAGCTGTTTTTT.